The source of this TCR beta chain is a study of low-dose radiotherapy and immunotherapy resistance in tumors. About the research overall: On an every-two-weeks schedule, patients received intravenous nivolumab 240 mg, along with ipilimumab 1 mg/kg every six weeks. Oral aspirin 300 mg was taken by patients daily for four cycles from cycle 1 day 1.

With TRAV- and TRBV-specific primers, first-strand cDNA was made, covering the alpha and beta chains. An approximately 19-cycle PCR with a constant-region primer and V-primer adapter amplified TCRs. MiXCR was run by TCRdb on the reads, yielding one entry per CDR3 protein. Of around 90,000 distinct CDR3 sequences in the sample, approximately 17% are singletons; the top ten hold around 6.3%. Trimming pared 4 bases from V and 10 bases from J, leaving 24 bases between. The CDR3 runs to 16 residues. CDR1 is SGDLS, CDR2 YYNGEE, per germline. Remarks on this clonotype: It differs at one base from a far larger clone, so likely a read error.

This sample's time point: before trial treatment. Every donor was treated with nivolumab, ipilimumab, aspirin, low-dose cyclophosphamide and also low-dose radiotherapy. Material: PBMCs, obtained before treatment. The clonotype comes from a male donor with prostate cancer. The J gene is TRBJ2-1, the V gene TRBV9; D possibly corresponds to TRBD2 (6 bases). The CDR3 coding sequence is TGTGCCAGCAGCCCCATCGCTAGCGACAGCTCCTACGAGCAGTTCTTC. Protein: CASSPIASDSSYEQFF.